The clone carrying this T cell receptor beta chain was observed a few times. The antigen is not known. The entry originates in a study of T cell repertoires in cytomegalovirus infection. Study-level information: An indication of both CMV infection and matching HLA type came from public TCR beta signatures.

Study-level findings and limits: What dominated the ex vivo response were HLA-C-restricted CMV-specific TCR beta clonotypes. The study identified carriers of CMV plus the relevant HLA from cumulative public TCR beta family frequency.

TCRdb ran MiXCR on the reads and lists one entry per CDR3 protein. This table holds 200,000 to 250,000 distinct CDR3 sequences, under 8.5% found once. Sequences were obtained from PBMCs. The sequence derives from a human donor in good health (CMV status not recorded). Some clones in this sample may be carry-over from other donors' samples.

In nucleotides, the CDR3 is TGTGCCAGCAGCTTAGTCGGGCCTACCTACGAGCAGTACTTC. It encodes CASSLVGPTYEQYF. This chain links TRBV7-4 with TRBJ2-7, with D unclear. V was cut by 1 base and J by 2 bases, with 9 bases left in between. Germline V gene sequence: CDR1 SGHVT, CDR2 SQSDAQ. The CDR3 covers 14 residues.